The 7 T cell receptor beta chains reported below all come from one sample, sequenced in a study of T cells in Graves' hyperthyroidism and ophthalmopathy. Amplified TCR beta CDR3 regions derived from RNA transcripts. In the first-round RT-PCR of the TCR CDR3, the HTBI primer set was used. Using its own MiXCR run on the multiplex PCR reads, TCRdb lists one record per CDR3 protein. The table records about 350,000 distinct CDR3 sequences, approximately 15% of them present only once. The sample consisted of blood. These receptors originate from a woman aged 25-40 years with Graves' hyperthyroidism.

V and J are TRBV29-1 and TRBJ1-2; 8 positions agree with TRBD1. This CDR3 has 13 residues. Germline CDR1 is SQVTM and CDR2 is ANQGSEA. The V and J ends lost 6 bases and 1 base, in that order; junction bases with no gene match: 4. The CDR3 DNA follows: TGCAGCGTCACCGGACAGGGTAACTATGGCTACACCTTC. Its translation: CSVTGQGNYGYTF. The full variable domain, completed using reference TRBV29-1 and TRBJ1-2, is SAVISQKPSRDICQRGTSLTIQCQVDSQVTMMFWYRQQPGQSLTLIATANQGSEATYESGFVIDKFPISRPNLTFSTLTVSNMSPEDSSIYLCSVTGQGNYGYTFGSGTRLTVV.

This rearrangement joins TRBV5-6 to TRBJ1-4, with a weak D call TRBD1 (5 bases). Per the germline V gene, CDR1 is SGHDT and CDR2 is YYEEEE. V was shortened by 2 bases and J by 8 bases, with 19 bases between the two germline ends. The CDR3 length is 16 residues. The CDR3 DNA sequence: TGTGCCAGCAGCTTTTCCTACCAGGGAGAAAGAGAAAAACTGTTTTTT. Its translation is CASSFSYQGEREKLFF.

This rearrangement joins TRBV11-2 to TRBJ1-6; D call uncertain. From germline, CDR1 is SGHAT and CDR2 FQNNGV. Deletions cut 11 bases from V and 7 bases from J, with 9 bases between. The CDR3 contains 11 residues. This CDR3 is CAAGGNSPLHF. The DNA for the CDR3 is TGTGCCGCAGGTGGCAATTCACCCCTCCACTTT.

This clonotype was detected ten times or more. This rearrangement joins TRBV14 to TRBJ2-1, with D maybe TRBD2 (5 bases). This CDR3 is built from 15 residues. Looked up from germline, CDR1 is SGHDN and CDR2 is FVKESK. V lost 2 bases, J lost 6 bases, and 14 bases lay in between. The CDR3 DNA follows: TGTGCCAGCAGCCAACATGGCTCCCGGGGCAATGAGCAGTTCTTC. Translating gives CASSQHGSRGNEQFF. The entire variable domain, with the rest obtained from reference TRBV14 and TRBJ2-1, is as follows: EAGVTQFPSHSVIEKGQTVTLRCDPISGHDNLYWYRRVMGKEIKFLLHFVKESKQDESGMPNNRFLAERTGGTYSTLKVQPAELEDSGVYFCASSQHGSRGNEQFFGPGTRLTVL.

This clonotype was recorded at least ten times. The chain recombines TRBV7-2 with TRBJ2-5; tentatively, D is TRBD1 or TRBD2 (5 bases each). This CDR3 has 17 residues. Germline lookup yields CDR1 SGHTA and CDR2 FQGNSA. The V and J ends lost 4 bases and 2 bases respectively, with 20 bases between them. CDR3 coding DNA: TGTGCCAGCAGCTCCCGGGGACGTCAAGCCGTTCAAGAGACCCAGTACTTC. Amino acids: CASSSRGRQAVQETQYF. Drawing the rest from reference TRBV7-2 and TRBJ2-5, the complete variable domain is GAGVSQSPSNKVTEKGKDVELRCDPISGHTALYWYRQSLGQGLEFLIYFQGNSAPDKSGLPSDRFSAERTGGSVSTLTIQRTQQEDSAVYLCASSSRGRQAVQETQYFGPGTRLLVL.

The chain is built from TRBV6-2 or TRBV6-3 and TRBJ1-5, with D hard to call. This CDR3 comprises 16 residues. Between the trimmed V and J ends, which lost 5 bases and 0 bases, there was a span of 14 bases. Per the germline V gene, CDR1 is MNHEY and CDR2 is SVGEGT. The CDR3 DNA reads TGTGCCAGCAGTAATATTCCGGCCCCTAGCAATCAGCCCCAGCATTTT. The encoded protein is CASSNIPAPSNQPQHF.

This clonotype was picked up a small number of times. The chain combines TRBV30 with TRBJ2-1; D is ambiguous. Trimming pared 6 bases from V and 2 bases from J, leaving 17 bases between. Germline V gene data show CDR1 as GTSNPN and CDR2 as SVGIG (reference sequence). This CDR3 has 15 residues. The CDR3 DNA reads TGTGCCTGTTATGTCCGGACCAAACCCTACAATGAGCAGTTCTTC. Protein product: CACYVRTKPYNEQFF.